The 28 T cell receptor beta chains below were found in one sample sequenced in a study of CD8 T cell repertoires and HIV-1 epitope variants. The assay was immunoSEQ multiplex PCR, and TCRdb's table has in-frame clones only and misses some. The table lists some 5,000 clones, under 70% of them singletons. No cognate antigen is known for these TCRs. The sample was cultured CD8+ T cells derived from PBMCs. Receptors were obtained from a male donor with HIV.

The chain is built from TRBV5-6 and TRBJ2-7; D not certain. Germline V gives CDR1 SGHDT, CDR2 YYEEEE. Trimming took 4 bases from V and 4 from J, leaving 9 bases between them. The CDR3 length is 12 residues. CDR3 in amino acids: CASSPKGYEQYF. CDR3 sequence (DNA): TGTGCCAGCAGCCCTAAAGGGTACGAGCAGTACTTC.

This clone was seen more than once but under ten times. The chain uses TRBV2 and TRBJ2-7; D perhaps matches TRBD1 (5 bases). The germline V and J ends were trimmed by 3 bases and 3 bases, with 6 bases remaining between them. The CDR3 loop spans 12 amino acids. Germline V gene data show CDR1 as SNHLY and CDR2 as FYNNEI. The CDR3 protein is CASSEDNYEQYF. The CDR3 region has the DNA TGTGCCAGCAGTGAGGACAACTACGAGCAGTACTTC.

The rearrangement joins TRBV5-1 to TRBJ2-2; possible D gene TRBD2, 5 bases. Germline loops: CDR1 SGHRS, CDR2 YFSETQ. This CDR3 comprises 16 residues. V gave up 1 base and J gave up 3 bases, with 13 bases separating them. The CDR3 loop is CASSLMEVGDTGELFF. DNA for the CDR3: TGCGCCAGCAGCTTGATGGAGGTCGGGGACACCGGGGAGCTGTTTTTT.

A word on this clone: A junction end diverges from the germline sequence, so it may reflect a read error. This rearrangement joins TRBV27 to TRBJ1-6, with 10 nucleotides matching TRBD1. Germline CDR1 reads MNHEY; CDR2 reads SMNVEV (reference sequence). The CDR3 spans 15 residues. DNA of the CDR3: TGTGCCAGCGGTTTATCCGGGACAGGGGTTTCACCCCTCCACTTT. This translates into CASGLSGTGVSPLHF.

The chain uses TRBV10-3 and TRBJ2-3; TRBD2 aligns across 12 bases. Unmatched junction bases numbered 4, after V lost 11 bases and J lost 4 bases. CDR3 length: 13 residues. Looked up from germline, CDR1 is ENHRY and CDR2 is SYGVKD. CDR3 region: CAVTSGRPDTQYF. The CDR3 DNA follows: TGTGCCGTGACTAGCGGGAGACCAGATACGCAGTATTTT.

The chain combines TRBV6-5 with TRBJ2-7; D is uncertain. Germline V CDR1 and CDR2: MNHEY, SVGAGI. The CDR3 length is 12 residues. Deletions cut 6 bases from V and 3 bases from J, with 9 bases between. The CDR3 here is CASSPTIYEQYF. CDR3 nucleotide sequence: TGTGCCAGCAGCCCCACTATCTACGAGCAGTACTTC.

The J gene is TRBJ2-1, the V gene TRBV4-3; TRBD2 aligns across 7 bases. V shed 0 bases and J 6 bases; nucleotides not matched to a gene: 5. The CDR3 loop spans 15 amino acids. Germline loops: CDR1 LGHNA, CDR2 YSLEER. The CDR3 spells CASSQDKLARNEQFF. In nucleotides, the CDR3 is TGCGCCAGCAGCCAAGATAAACTAGCGCGCAATGAGCAGTTCTTC.

This clone was counted between two and nine times. V usage is TRBV19 and J usage is TRBJ1-4, with 9 bases aligning to TRBD1. Unmatched junction bases numbered 7, after V lost 6 bases and J lost 8 bases. The CDR3 runs 14 residues. The germline gives CDR1 LNHDA, CDR2 SQIVND (reference sequence). The DNA of the CDR3 is TGTGCCAGTAGCACGGGACAGGGACGAGAAAAACTGTTTTTT. This translates into CASSTGQGREKLFF. The full variable domain, in which reference TRBV19 and TRBJ1-4 provide the parts outside the CDR3, is DGGITQSPKYLFRKEGQNVTLSCEQNLNHDAMYWYRQDPGQGLRLIYYSQIVNDFQKGDIAEGYSVSREKKESFPLTVTSAQKNPTAFYLCASSTGQGREKLFFGSGTQLSVL.

This clone was picked up a small number of times. The chain links TRBV7-2 to TRBJ1-5, with TRBD1 as a possible D gene (6 bases). V shed 2 bases and J shed 5 bases, with 13 bases lying between them. This CDR3 is 15 amino acids long. Germline V gene sequence: CDR1 SGHTA, CDR2 FQGNSA. The CDR3 DNA follows: TGTGCCAGCAGCTTAACACAGGGAAGAGATCAGCCCCAGCATTTT. As protein: CASSLTQGRDQPQHF.

The V gene is TRBV7-9, the J gene TRBJ2-1; D is perhaps TRBD1 (5 bases). Per germline, CDR1 SEHNR and CDR2 FQNEAQ (reference sequence). V was pared by 6 bases and J by 10 bases, with 16 bases between. The CDR3 is 13 amino acids. The DNA of the CDR3 is TGTGCCAGCAGGTCAGGGCTCGACGGAGAGCAGTTCTTC. Amino acid sequence: CASRSGLDGEQFF.

V is TRBV27 and J is TRBJ1-1, with TRBD1 as a possible D gene (5 bases). Trimming removed 5 bases at V and 4 bases at J, with 14 bases between. This CDR3 comprises 14 residues. Looked up from germline, CDR1 is MNHEY and CDR2 is SMNVEV (reference sequence). The CDR3 reads CASSDGALTTEAFF. CDR3 in DNA: TGTGCCAGCAGTGACGGGGCTTTGACCACTGAAGCTTTCTTT.

V is TRBV27 and J is TRBJ2-1, with TRBD1 as a possible D gene (6 bases). Germline-derived CDR1 and CDR2 are MNHEY and SMNVEV (reference sequence). The CDR3 totals 17 residues. V was clipped by 2 bases and J by 0 bases, with 14 bases between them. This CDR3 is CASSLKQGEGSYNEQFF. The CDR3 nucleotides read TGTGCCAGCAGTTTAAAACAGGGTGAGGGCTCCTACAATGAGCAGTTCTTC.

The V gene is TRBV2, the J gene TRBJ2-5; D not resolved. The tail of the sequence fits TRBJ2-7 better, so the J call may be wrong. Germline V gene lookup returns CDR1 SNHLY and CDR2 FYNNEI. This CDR3 has 12 residues. CDR3 bases: TGTGCCAGCAGCCCTAGCTCCTACGAGCAGTACTTC. Encoded protein: CASSPSSYEQYF.

This rearrangement joins TRBV25-1 to TRBJ1-2, with no clear D. V dropped 3 bases and J dropped 4 bases, with 21 bases sitting between them. CDR3 length: 17 residues. Germline lookup yields CDR1 MGHDK and CDR2 SYGVNS. This CDR3 reads CASSDLNAGLGSYGYTF. For the CDR3, the DNA is TGTGCCAGCAGTGACCTGAATGCCGGGCTGGGTAGCTATGGCTACACCTTC.

The rearrangement links TRBV28 to TRBJ2-5; the match to TRBD2 covers 9 bases. The CDR3 contains 17 residues. Losses at the gene ends were 4 bases for V and 5 bases for J; bases not matched to a gene: 14. CDR1 and CDR2 from the germline V gene are MDHEN and SYDVKM. The CDR3 is CASSSLIAAGGIETQYF. CDR3 nucleotides: TGTGCCAGCAGTTCGCTGATCGCTGCGGGAGGGATTGAGACCCAGTACTTC.

V gene TRBV6-5 combines with J gene TRBJ1-1; possible D gene TRBD1, 5 bases. V was pared by 0 bases and J by 1 base, with 9 bases between. The CDR3 has 15 residues. Germline V gives CDR1 MNHEY, CDR2 SVGAGI. The CDR3 loop is CASSYSGATNTEAFF. CDR3 nucleotides: TGTGCCAGCAGTTACTCCGGGGCTACGAACACTGAAGCTTTCTTT.

The chain employs TRBV7-2 and TRBJ2-7; tentatively, D is TRBD1 (6 bases). The V and J ends lost 4 bases and 7 bases respectively, with 11 bases between them. The CDR3 consists of 12 residues. CDR1 SGHTA and CDR2 FQGNSA come from the germline V gene. CDR3 coding DNA: TGTGCCAGCAGCTCGCCAGGGGATGAGCAGTACTTC. Translating gives CASSSPGDEQYF.

The rearrangement links TRBV6-1 to TRBJ2-7, with TRBD2 identical over 7 bases. Germline V gene sequence: CDR1 MNHNS, CDR2 SASEGT. The CDR3 extends over 12 amino acids. Losses at the gene ends were 4 bases for V and 6 bases for J; bases not matched to a gene: 3. The CDR3 loop reads CASSAGTIEQYF. CDR3 DNA sequence: TGTGCCAGCAGTGCGGGGACTATCGAGCAGTACTTC.

This clone was detected only a few times. The rearrangement uses TRBV2 and TRBJ2-7; 14 bases are shared with TRBD2. The CDR3 is 17 residues long. After removal of 5 bases from V and 6 bases from J, the junction contained 12 bases not matched to a gene. Germline-derived CDR1 and CDR2 are SNHLY and FYNNEI. The CDR3 region is CASSTGLAGVGASEQYF. CDR3 sequence (DNA): TGTGCCAGCAGTACGGGACTAGCGGGAGTGGGCGCCTCCGAGCAGTACTTC.

The rearrangement links TRBV4-2 to TRBJ2-3, with 10 bases matching TRBD1. Germline loops: CDR1 LGHNA, CDR2 YNFKEQ. This CDR3 has 20 amino acids. V was clipped by 0 bases and J by 3 bases; unmatched bases: 15. This chain's CDR3 is CASSQDPGTGVGDLTDTQYF. CDR3 sequence (DNA): TGTGCCAGCAGCCAAGATCCCGGGACAGGGGTAGGGGATTTAACAGATACGCAGTATTTT.

The chain is built from TRBV5-4 and TRBJ2-5; D remains unclear. Germline V gene data show CDR1 as SGHNT and CDR2 as YYREEE (reference sequence). The germline V and J ends were trimmed by 9 bases and 5 bases, with 8 bases remaining between them. The CDR3 sequence is 10 residues long. CDR3 in DNA: TGTGCCACCCCAGCGGAGACCCAGTACTTC. Amino acids: CATPAETQYF.

J is TRBJ1-5 and V is TRBV28; 10 positions match TRBD1. Germline V lookup: CDR1 MDHEN, CDR2 SYDVKM. The CDR3 length is 15 residues. J lost 4 bases, V lost 5 bases, and 5 bases had no gene match. CDR3 DNA sequence: TGTGCCAGCAGTCTGACAGGGGGCAGTAATCAGCCCCAGCATTTT. Translating it yields CASSLTGGSNQPQHF.

This clone showed up just once. J is TRBJ2-2 and V is TRBV4-2; no clear D. Germline CDR1 reads LGHNA; CDR2 reads YNFKEQ. The CDR3 spans 12 residues. The ends were cut back, 3 bases at V and 4 bases at J, with 3 bases in the middle. The DNA of the CDR3 is TGTGCCAGCAGCCATGGCACCGGGGAGCTGTTTTTT. It is translated as CASSHGTGELFF.

This chain joins TRBV27 and TRBJ2-2, with a weak D call TRBD1 (6 bases). This CDR3 comprises 13 residues. V dropped 3 bases and J dropped 8 bases, with 10 bases sitting between them. CDR1 and CDR2 from the germline V gene are MNHEY and SMNVEV (reference sequence). CDR3 region: CASSFRGLGELFF. In nucleotides, the CDR3 is TGTGCCAGCAGTTTCAGGGGCCTTGGGGAGCTGTTTTTT.

This sequence joins TRBV28 and TRBJ1-2; no clear D. Trimming stripped 7 bases from V and 8 bases from J, with 20 bases between. Germline CDR1 MDHEN, CDR2 SYDVKM. This CDR3 is built from 14 residues. Written as DNA, the CDR3 is TGTGCCAGCATCGATCCGGGGTCCTCCAAGGGCTACACCTTC. Residues: CASIDPGSSKGYTF.

This chain connects TRBV5-3 to TRBJ2-3, with D hard to call. TRBV5-3 is recorded as an ORF, its role being uncertain. The CDR3 totals 14 residues. Trimming left V 1 base short and J 2 bases short, with 8 bases between. In DNA, the CDR3 is TGTGCCAGAAGCTTGTGCCGATCCACAGATACGCAGTATTTT. This translates into CARSLCRSTDTQYF.

CDR3 DNA: TGTGCCAGCAGCCAGGGTTTCGAGCAGTACTTC. This encodes CASSQGFEQYF. The V call is TRBV5-4, the J call TRBJ2-7; maybe TRBD1 (5 bases). The CDR3 runs to 11 residues. Germline CDR1 SGHNT, CDR2 YYREEE (reference sequence). Trimming took 4 bases from V and 6 from J, leaving 8 bases between them.

The CDR3 nucleotides are TGTGCCAGCAGTTTATCGATGGGGACTATAGTCCACGAGCAGTACTTC. Its translation is CASSLSMGTIVHEQYF. This chain uses TRBV27 with TRBJ2-7; 7 bases are a match to TRBD2. The CDR3 totals 16 residues. Germline loops: CDR1 MNHEY, CDR2 SMNVEV (reference sequence). The J segment lost 5 bases and the V segment lost 0 bases, leaving 10 bases of the junction unmatched.